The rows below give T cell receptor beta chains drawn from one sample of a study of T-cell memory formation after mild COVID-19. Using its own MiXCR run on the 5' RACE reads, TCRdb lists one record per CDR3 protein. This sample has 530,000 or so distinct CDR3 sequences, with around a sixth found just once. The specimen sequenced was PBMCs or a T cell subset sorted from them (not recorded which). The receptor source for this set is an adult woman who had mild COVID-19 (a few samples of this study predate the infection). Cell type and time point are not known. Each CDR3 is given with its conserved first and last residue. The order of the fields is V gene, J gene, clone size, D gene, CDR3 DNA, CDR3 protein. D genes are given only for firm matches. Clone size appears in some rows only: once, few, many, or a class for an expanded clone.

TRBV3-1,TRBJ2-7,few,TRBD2,TGTGCCAGCAGCCCAGCGGGGGGCGCCTCCTACGAGCAGTACTTC,CASSPAGGASYEQYF
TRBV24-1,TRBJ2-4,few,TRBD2,TGTGCCACCAGTGACCCGGGGGGGGCCAAAAACATTCAGTACTTC,CATSDPGGAKNIQYF
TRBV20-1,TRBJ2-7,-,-,TGCAGTGCTAGTCGAGACTTAACCTACGAGCAGTACTTC,CSASRDLTYEQYF
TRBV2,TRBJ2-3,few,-,TGTGCCAGCAGTGGTCCAACAGATACGCAGTATTTT,CASSGPTDTQYF
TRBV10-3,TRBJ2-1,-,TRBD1,TGTGCCATCAGTGAGAGGACAGGGGGCTACAATGAGCAGTTCTTC,CAISERTGGYNEQFF
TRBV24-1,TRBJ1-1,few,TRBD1,TGTGCCACCAGTGACCCCGGGACAGGGAACACTGAAGCTTTCTTT,CATSDPGTGNTEAFF
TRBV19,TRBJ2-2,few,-,TGTGCCAGTAGCGCTGTGTTAGGCCCTACTAACTCCAACACCGGGGAGCTGTTTTTT,CASSAVLGPTNSNTGELFF
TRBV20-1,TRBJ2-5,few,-,TGCAGTGCCGCCCCCGGACAGTACCAAGAGACCCAGTACTTC,CSAAPGQYQETQYF
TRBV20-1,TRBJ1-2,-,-,TGCAGTGCTAGTGCAGGGAGCCGCTATGGCTACACCTTC,CSASAGSRYGYTF
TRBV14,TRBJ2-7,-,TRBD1,TGTGCCAGCAGCCGACCGGACAGGGGCGAGTACGAGCAGTACTTC,CASSRPDRGEYEQYF
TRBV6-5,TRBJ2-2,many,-,TGTGCCAGCAGGTCTAGGACCGGGGAGCTGTTTTTT,CASRSRTGELFF
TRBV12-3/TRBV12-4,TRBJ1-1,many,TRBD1,TGTGCCAGCATCCCAGGGGGCGGGGGTACTGAAGCTTTCTTT,CASIPGGGGTEAFF
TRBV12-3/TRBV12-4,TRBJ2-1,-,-,TGTGCCAGCAGTCACTCCCCGGGACAAGATGAGCAGTTCTTC,CASSHSPGQDEQFF
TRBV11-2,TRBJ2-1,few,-,TGTGCCAGCAGCCCAACAGGTAATAGGCATGAGCAGTTCTTC,CASSPTGNRHEQFF
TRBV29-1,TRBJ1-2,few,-,TGCAGCGTTTCACGGGGGACTAACTATGGCTACACCTTC,CSVSRGTNYGYTF
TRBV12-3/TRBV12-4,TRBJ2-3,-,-,TGTGCCAGCAGTTTCCGGGGCTTGATCGATACGCAGTATTTT,CASSFRGLIDTQYF
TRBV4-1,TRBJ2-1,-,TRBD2,TGCGCCAGCAGCCGCGGGGGGGACAATGAGCAGTTCTTC,CASSRGGDNEQFF
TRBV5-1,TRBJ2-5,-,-,TGCGCCAGCAGCTTGGCGGGGGATGAGACCCAGTACTTC,CASSLAGDETQYF
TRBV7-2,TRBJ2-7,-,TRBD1,TGTGCCAGCAGCCCAACAGGGGATGTCGACGAGCAGTACTTC,CASSPTGDVDEQYF
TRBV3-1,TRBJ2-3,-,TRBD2,TGTGCCAGCAGCCACGGACTAGCGGGGTCGCATTTT,CASSHGLAGSHF
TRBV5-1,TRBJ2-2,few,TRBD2,TGCGCCAGCAGCCCGGTGTACATTCGGACTAGCGGGAACACCGGGGAGCTGTTTTTT,CASSPVYIRTSGNTGELFF
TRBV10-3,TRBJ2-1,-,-,TGTGCCATCAGTCCCCAACCGCGCGATGAGCAGTTCTTC,CAISPQPRDEQFF
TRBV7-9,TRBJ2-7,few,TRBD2,TGTGCCAGCAGCTTGTACCCGAGCGGGAGGGGCTACGAGCAGTACTTC,CASSLYPSGRGYEQYF
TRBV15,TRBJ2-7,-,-,TGTGCCACCAGCAGAGCCCCTTCTCGTGACGAGCAGTACTTC,CATSRAPSRDEQYF
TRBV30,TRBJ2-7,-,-,TGTGCCTGGAAACCGACAGGCTACGAGCAGTACTTC,CAWKPTGYEQYF
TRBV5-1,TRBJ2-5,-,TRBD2,TGCGCCAGCAGTAGGGACTACCTTAAAGAGACCCAGTACTTC,CASSRDYLKETQYF
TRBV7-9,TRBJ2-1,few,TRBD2,TGTGCCAGCAGCTTAGCCTCTAGCGGACCCTGGGATGAGCAGTTCTTC,CASSLASSGPWDEQFF
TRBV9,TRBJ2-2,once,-,TGTGCCAGCAGCGTAGGCGACCCCGGGCCCGGGGAGCTGTTTTTT,CASSVGDPGPGELFF
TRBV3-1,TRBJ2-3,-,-,TGTGCCAGCAGCCACGGTAGTGCTGATACGCAGTATTTT,CASSHGSADTQYF
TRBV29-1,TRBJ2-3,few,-,TGCAGCGTTGGCGTTAGCCCCTCAGATACGCAGTATTTT,CSVGVSPSDTQYF
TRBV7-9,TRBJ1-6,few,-,TGTGCCAGCAGCCCAGACAGCTCCTGGTCACCCCTCCACTTT,CASSPDSSWSPLHF
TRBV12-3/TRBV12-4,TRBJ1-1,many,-,TGTGCCAGCAGTTTATTTCCAGGTGAAGCTTTCTTT,CASSLFPGEAFF
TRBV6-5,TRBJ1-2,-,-,TGTGCCAGCAGTTACTCGACAGGCCCGCACTATGGCTACACCTTC,CASSYSTGPHYGYTF
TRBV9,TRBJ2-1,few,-,TGTGCCAGCAGCGTAGGACCGGGGCGCCCTTCTGAGCAGTTCTTC,CASSVGPGRPSEQFF
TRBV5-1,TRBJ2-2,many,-,TGCGCCAGCAGCCTCCGCGACAGGTCGAACACCGGGGAGCTGTTTTTT,CASSLRDRSNTGELFF
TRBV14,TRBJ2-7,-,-,TGTGCCAGCAGCCACCTGGGTGGGGGGCCCGCAGGGCAGTACTTC,CASSHLGGGPAGQYF
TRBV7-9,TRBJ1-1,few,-,TGTGCCAGCAAAAAGGGCGGCAGTGAAGCTTTCTTT,CASKKGGSEAFF
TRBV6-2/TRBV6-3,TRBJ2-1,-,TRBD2,TGTGCCAGCAGTTCAAGGACTAGCCGCGATGAGCAGTTCTTC,CASSSRTSRDEQFF
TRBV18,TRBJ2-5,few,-,TGTGCCAGCTCACCACCGGAGGTTAAGGAGACCCAGTACTTC,CASSPPEVKETQYF
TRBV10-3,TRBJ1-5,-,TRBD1,TGTGCCATCAGTGCGGGACAGGGAATGAATCAGCCCCAGCATTTT,CAISAGQGMNQPQHF
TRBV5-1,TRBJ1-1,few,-,TGCGCCAGCAGCTCCTGGACCGTGTCGGAGACTGAAGCTTTCTTT,CASSSWTVSETEAFF
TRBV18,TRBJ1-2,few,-,TGTGCCAGCTCACCGAATGGCCGGGGAGGCTACACCTTC,CASSPNGRGGYTF
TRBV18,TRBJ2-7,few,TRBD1,TGTGCCAGCTGCCCGGGACAGGGCCCCTACGAGCAGTACTTC,CASCPGQGPYEQYF
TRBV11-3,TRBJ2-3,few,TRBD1,TGTGCCAGCAGCACCGGTCGGCAGGGGGCTTTTGCGCAGTATTTT,CASSTGRQGAFAQYF
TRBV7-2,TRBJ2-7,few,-,TGTGCCAGCAGCTTAGATTCGGGGGTCTACGAGCAGTACTTC,CASSLDSGVYEQYF